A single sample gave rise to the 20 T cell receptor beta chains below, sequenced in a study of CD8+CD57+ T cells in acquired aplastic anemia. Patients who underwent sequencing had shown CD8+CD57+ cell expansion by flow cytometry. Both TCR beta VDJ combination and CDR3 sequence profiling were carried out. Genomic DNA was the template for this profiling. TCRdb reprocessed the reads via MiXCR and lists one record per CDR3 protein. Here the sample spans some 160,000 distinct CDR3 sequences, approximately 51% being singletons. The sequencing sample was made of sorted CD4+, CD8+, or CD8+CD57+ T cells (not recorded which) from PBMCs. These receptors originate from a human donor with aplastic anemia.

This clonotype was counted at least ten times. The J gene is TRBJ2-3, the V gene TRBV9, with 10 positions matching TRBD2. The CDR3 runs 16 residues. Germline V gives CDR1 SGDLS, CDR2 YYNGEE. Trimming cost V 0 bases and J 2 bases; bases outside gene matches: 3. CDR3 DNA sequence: TGTGCCAGCAGCGTAGCTACTAGCGGGACCACAGATACGCAGTATTTT. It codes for CASSVATSGTTDTQYF. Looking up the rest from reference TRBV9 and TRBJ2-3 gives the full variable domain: DSGVTQTPKHLITATGQRVTLRCSPRSGDLSVYWYQQSLDQGLQFLIQYYNGEERAKGNILERFSAQQFPDLHSELNLSSLELGDSALYFCASSVATSGTTDTQYFGPGTRLTVL.

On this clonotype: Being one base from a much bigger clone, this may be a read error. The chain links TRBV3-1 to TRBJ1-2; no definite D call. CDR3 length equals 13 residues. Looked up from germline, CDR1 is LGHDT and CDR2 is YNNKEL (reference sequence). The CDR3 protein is CASSQPGLYDYTF. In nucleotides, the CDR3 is TGTGCCAGCAGCCAACCCGGCCTGTATGACTACACCTTC.

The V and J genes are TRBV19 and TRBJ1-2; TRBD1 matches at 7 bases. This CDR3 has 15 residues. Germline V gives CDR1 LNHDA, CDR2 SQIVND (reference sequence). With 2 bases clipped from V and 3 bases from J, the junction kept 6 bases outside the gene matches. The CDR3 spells CASSISQGTDYGYTF. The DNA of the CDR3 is TGTGCCAGTAGTATATCCCAGGGGACAGACTATGGCTACACCTTC.

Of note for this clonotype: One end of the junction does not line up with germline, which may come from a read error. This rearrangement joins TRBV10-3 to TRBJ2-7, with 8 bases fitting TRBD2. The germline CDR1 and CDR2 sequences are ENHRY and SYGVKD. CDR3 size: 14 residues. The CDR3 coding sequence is TGTGCCACTTTCGGGGGGGCGAACACCGGGGAGCTGTACTTC. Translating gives CATFGGANTGELYF.

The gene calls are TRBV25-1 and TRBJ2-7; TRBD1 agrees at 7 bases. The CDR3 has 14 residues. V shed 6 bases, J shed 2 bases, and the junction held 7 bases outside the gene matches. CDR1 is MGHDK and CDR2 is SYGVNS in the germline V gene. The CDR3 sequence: CASSVGQATYEQYF. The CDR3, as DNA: TGTGCCAGCAGCGTAGGACAGGCCACCTACGAGCAGTACTTC.

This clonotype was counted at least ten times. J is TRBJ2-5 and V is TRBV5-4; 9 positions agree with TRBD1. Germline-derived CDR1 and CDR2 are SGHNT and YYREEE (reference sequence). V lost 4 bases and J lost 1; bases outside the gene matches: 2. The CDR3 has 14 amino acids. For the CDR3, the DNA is TGTGCCAGCAGCAGGACAGGGGTCCAAGAGACCCAGTACTTC. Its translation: CASSRTGVQETQYF.

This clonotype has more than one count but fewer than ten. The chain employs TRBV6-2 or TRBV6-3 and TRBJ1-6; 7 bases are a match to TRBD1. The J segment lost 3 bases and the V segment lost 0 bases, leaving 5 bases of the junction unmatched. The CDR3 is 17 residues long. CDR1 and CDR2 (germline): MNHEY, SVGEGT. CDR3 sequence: CASSYSYRDSYNSPLHF. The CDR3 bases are TGTGCCAGCAGTTACTCGTACCGGGACAGCTATAATTCACCCCTCCACTTT.

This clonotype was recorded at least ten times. The CDR3 DNA follows: TGTGCCTGGAGTGGGGGAGTAAACACTGAAGCTTTCTTT. This sequence encodes CAWSGGVNTEAFF. The genes are TRBV30 and TRBJ1-1; D gene ambiguous. The CDR3 covers 13 residues. Germline V gene data show CDR1 as GTSNPN and CDR2 as SVGIG (reference sequence). V was shortened by 1 base and J by 2 bases, with 8 bases between the two germline ends.

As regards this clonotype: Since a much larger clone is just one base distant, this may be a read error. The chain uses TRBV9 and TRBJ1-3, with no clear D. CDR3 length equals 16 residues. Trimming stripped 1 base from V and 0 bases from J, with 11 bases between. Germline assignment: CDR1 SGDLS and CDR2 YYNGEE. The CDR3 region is CASSVMGGGSGNTIYF. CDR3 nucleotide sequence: TGTGCCAGCAGCGTAATGGGCGGTGGCTCTGGAAACACCATATATTTT.

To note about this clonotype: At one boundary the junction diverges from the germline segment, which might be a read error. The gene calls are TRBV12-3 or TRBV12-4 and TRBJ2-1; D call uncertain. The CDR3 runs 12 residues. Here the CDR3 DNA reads TGCGCCAGCAGTTTGGCTGGGCGTGAGCGGTTCTTC. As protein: CASSLAGRERFF.

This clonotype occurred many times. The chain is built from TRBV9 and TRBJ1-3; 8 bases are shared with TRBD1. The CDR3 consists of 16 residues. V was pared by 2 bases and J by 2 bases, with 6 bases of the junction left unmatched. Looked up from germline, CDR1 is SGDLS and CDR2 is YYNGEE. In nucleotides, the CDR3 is TGTGCCAGCAGCGTCGTCGACAGGGGAGCTGGAAACACCATATATTTT. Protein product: CASSVVDRGAGNTIYF. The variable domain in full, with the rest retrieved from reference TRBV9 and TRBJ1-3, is DSGVTQTPKHLITATGQRVTLRCSPRSGDLSVYWYQQSLDQGLQFLIQYYNGEERAKGNILERFSAQQFPDLHSELNLSSLELGDSALYFCASSVVDRGAGNTIYFGEGSWLTVV.

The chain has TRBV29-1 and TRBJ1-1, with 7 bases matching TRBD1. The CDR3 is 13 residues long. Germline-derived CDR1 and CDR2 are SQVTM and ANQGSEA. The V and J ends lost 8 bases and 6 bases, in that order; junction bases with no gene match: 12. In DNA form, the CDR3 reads TGCAGCCCTATCACGGCGGGACAGTCTGAAGCTTTCTTT. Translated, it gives CSPITAGQSEAFF.

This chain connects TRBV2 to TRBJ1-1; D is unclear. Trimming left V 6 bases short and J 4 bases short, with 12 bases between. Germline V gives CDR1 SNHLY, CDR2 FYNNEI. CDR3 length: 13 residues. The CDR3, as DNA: TGTGCCAGCAGCTACCGGTTCGGCACTGAAGCTTTCTTT. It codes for CASSYRFGTEAFF.

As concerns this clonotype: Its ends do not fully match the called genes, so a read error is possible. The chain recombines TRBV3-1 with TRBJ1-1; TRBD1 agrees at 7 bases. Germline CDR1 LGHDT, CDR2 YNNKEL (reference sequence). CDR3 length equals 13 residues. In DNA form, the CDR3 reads TGTGCCAGCAGCCACAGGGGGAACACTGAAGCTCTCTTT. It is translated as CASSHRGNTEALF.

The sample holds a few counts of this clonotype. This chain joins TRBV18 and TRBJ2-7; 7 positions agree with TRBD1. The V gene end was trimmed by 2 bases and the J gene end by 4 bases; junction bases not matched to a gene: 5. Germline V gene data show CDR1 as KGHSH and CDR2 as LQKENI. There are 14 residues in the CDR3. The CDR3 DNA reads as TGTGCCAGCTCACCAGGACAGGAAAAATACGAGCAGTACTTC. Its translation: CASSPGQEKYEQYF.

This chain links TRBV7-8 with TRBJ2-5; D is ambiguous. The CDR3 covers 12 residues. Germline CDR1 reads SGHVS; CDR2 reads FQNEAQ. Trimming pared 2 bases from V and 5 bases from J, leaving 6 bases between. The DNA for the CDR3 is TGTGCCAGCAGCTTAAGTAGGGAGACCCAGTACTTC. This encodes CASSLSRETQYF.

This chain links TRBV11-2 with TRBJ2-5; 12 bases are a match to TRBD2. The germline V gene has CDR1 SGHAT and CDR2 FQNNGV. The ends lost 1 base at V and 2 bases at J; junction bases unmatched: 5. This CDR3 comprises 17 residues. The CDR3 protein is CASSLGLAGGPQETQYF. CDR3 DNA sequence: TGTGCCAGCAGCTTAGGTCTAGCGGGGGGGCCTCAAGAGACCCAGTACTTC.

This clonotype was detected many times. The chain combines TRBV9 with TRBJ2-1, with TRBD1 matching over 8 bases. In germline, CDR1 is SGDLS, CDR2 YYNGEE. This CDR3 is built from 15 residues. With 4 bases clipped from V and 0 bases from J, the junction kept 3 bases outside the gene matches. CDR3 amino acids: CASSITGGSYNEQFF. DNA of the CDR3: TGTGCCAGCAGCATAACAGGGGGCTCCTACAATGAGCAGTTCTTC.

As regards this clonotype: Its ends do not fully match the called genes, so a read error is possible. The CDR3 sequence is CAGSLRRAGANYNEQFF. CDR3 sequence (DNA): TGTGCCGGCAGCCTACGAAGGGCGGGGGCGAACTACAATGAGCAGTTCTTC. The chain has TRBV11-2 and TRBJ2-1, with D tentatively TRBD2 (7 bases). The germline gives CDR1 SGHAT, CDR2 FQNNGV. CDR3 length equals 17 residues.

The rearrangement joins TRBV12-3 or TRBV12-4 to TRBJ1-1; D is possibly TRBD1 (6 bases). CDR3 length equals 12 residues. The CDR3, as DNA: TGTGCTACCTCGGAGGGGGGGACTGAAGCTTTCTTT. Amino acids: CATSEGGTEAFF.